The present entry profiles one T cell receptor beta chain with its context. Its antigen remains unidentified. These data come from a study of CD8 T cells in Susac syndrome. Study-wide results and caveats: The TCR sequencing and HLA analysis in the study involved a relatively small number of individuals, as the study acknowledged.

Sequencing of TCR beta was carried out in blood CD8+ and CD4+ T cells. Germline loops: CDR1 DFQATT, CDR2 SNEGSKA (reference sequence). V lost 5 bases, J lost 5 bases, and 13 bases lay in between. The length of the CDR3 is 13 residues. When the RNA was reverse transcribed, random hexamers were used with an input of roughly 0.5 to 1 ug. The CDR3 of TCR beta was amplified by immunoSEQ multiplex PCR across 54 Vbeta and 13 Jbeta. TCRdb called the immunoSEQ multiplex PCR reads again in MiXCR, with one record for every CDR3 protein. The data hold 150,000 to 200,000 distinct CDR3 sequences, with around 94% observed a single time.

Specimen: CD4+ T cells from PBMCs. V usage is TRBV20-1 and J usage is TRBJ2-1; D is perhaps TRBD1 or TRBD2 (5 bases each). The source is a human donor in good health. The CDR3, as DNA: TGCAGTGCTGAGGGGCTAGAGGACAATGAGCAGTTCTTC. Translated, it gives CSAEGLEDNEQFF.